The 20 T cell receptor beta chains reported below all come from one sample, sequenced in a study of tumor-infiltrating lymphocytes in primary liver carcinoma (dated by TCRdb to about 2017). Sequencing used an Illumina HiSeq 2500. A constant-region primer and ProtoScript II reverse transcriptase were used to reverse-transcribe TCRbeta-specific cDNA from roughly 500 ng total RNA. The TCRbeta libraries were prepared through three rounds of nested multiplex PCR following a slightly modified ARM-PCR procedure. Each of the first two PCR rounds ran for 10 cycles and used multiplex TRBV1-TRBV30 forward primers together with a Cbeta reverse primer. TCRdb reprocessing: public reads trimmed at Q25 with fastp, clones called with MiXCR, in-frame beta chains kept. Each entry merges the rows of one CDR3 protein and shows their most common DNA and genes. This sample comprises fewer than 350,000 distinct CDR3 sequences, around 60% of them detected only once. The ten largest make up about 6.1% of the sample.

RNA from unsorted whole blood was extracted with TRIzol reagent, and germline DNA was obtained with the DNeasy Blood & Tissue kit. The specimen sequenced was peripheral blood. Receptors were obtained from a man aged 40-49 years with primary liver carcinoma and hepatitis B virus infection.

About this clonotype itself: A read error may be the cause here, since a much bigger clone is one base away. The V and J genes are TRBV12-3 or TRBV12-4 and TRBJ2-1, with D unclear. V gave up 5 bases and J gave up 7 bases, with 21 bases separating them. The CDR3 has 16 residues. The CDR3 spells CASSVGRVNPGNEQFF. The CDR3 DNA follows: TGTGCCAGCAGTGTCGGAAGGGTCAACCCCGGGAATGAGCAGTTCTTC.

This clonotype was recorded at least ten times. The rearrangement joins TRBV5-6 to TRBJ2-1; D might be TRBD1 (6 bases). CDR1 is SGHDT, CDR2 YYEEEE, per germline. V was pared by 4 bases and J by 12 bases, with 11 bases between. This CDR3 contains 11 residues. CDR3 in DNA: TGTGCCAGCAGCCAACAGGGTTCGCAGTTCTTC. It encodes CASSQQGSQFF.

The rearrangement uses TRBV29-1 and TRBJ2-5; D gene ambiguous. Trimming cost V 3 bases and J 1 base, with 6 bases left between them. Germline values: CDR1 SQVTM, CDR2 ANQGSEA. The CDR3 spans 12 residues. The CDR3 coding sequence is TGCAGCGTTGATTGCAGCCAAGAGACCCAGTACTTC. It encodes CSVDCSQETQYF.

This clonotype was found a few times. The CDR3 loop reads CASSFGVEQFF. The CDR3 DNA is TGTGCCAGCAGCTTTGGAGTAGAGCAGTTCTTC. J is TRBJ2-1 and V is TRBV5-4; no reliable D call. The CDR3 totals 11 residues. With 2 bases removed from V and 10 bases from J, the gap between germline ends came to 7 bases. In germline, CDR1 is SGHNT, CDR2 YYREEE (reference sequence).

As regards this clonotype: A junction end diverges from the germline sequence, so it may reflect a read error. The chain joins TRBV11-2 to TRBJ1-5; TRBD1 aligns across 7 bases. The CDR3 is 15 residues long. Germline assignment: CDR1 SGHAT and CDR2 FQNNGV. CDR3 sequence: CASSPGQLSNQLQHF. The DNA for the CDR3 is TGTGCCAGCAGCCCGGGACAGCTTAGCAATCAGCTCCAGCATTTC.

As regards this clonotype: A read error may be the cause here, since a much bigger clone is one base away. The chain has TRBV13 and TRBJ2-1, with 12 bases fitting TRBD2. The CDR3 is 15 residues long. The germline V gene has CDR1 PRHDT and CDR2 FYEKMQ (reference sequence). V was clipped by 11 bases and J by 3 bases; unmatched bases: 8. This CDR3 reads CAPWTSGILYNEQFF. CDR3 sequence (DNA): TGTGCCCCCTGGACTAGCGGGATACTCTACAATGAGCAGTTCTTC.

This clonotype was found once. For the CDR3, the DNA is TGTGCCAGCAGCTTAGGCGGGAGCCCCAGGTATACGCAGTATTTT. Translated: CASSLGGSPRYTQYF. V gene TRBV7-2 combines with J gene TRBJ2-3, with 7 bases that match TRBD2. Germline V gene data show CDR1 as SGHTA and CDR2 as FQGNSA. The junction had 8 bases not matched to a gene; V was cut back by 1 base and J by 7 bases. The CDR3 length is 15 residues.

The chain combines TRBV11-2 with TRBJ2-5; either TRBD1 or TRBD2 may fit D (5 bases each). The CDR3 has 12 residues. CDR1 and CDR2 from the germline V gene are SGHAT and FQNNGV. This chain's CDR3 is CAYRFEGETQYF. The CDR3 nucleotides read TGTGCGTACAGGTTTGAGGGGGAGACCCAGTACTTC.

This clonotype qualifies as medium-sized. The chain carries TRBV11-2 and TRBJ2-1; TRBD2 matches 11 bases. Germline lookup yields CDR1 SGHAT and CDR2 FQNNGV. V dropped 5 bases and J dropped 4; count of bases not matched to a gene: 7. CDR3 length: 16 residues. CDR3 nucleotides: TGTGCCAGCAGCAAGAGGGGACTAGCGGCTTACAATGAGCAGTTCTTC. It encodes CASSKRGLAAYNEQFF.

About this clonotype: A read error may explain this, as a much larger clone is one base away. CDR3 protein: CASSEEPRSKTLYF. CDR3 DNA: TGTGCCAGCAGTGAAGAGCCTAGAAGTAAGACCCTGTACTTC. V is TRBV6-1 and J is TRBJ2-5; D gene uncertain. Germline CDR1 reads MNHNS; CDR2 reads SASEGT. CDR3 length equals 14 residues.

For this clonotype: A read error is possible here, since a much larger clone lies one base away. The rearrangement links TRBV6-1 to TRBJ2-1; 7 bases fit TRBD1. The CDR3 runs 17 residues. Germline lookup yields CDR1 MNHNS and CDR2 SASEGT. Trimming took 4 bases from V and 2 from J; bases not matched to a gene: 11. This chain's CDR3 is CASSAGSTGITYNEQFF. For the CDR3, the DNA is TGTGCCAGCAGTGCAGGATCGACAGGGATCACCTACAATGAGCAGTTCTTC.

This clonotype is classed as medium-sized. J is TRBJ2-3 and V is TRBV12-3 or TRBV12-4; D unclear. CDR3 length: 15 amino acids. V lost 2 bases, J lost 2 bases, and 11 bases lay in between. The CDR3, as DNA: TGTGCCAGCAGTTTATTTGACTCCTCCACAGATACGCAGTATTTT. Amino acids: CASSLFDSSTDTQYF.

This CDR3 reads CASSQSGTYEQYF. CDR3 nucleotide sequence: TGCGCCAGCAGTCAATCGGGGACCTACGAGCAGTACTTC. V usage is TRBV23-1 and J usage is TRBJ2-7; no clear D gene. TRBV23-1 is marked as an open reading frame, function uncertain. The CDR3 is 13 amino acids. Trimming pared 0 bases from V and 2 bases from J, leaving 5 bases between.

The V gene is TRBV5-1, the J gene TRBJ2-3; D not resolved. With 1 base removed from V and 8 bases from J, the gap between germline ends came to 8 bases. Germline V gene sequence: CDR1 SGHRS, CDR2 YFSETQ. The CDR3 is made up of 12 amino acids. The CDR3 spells CASSLSLGTQYF. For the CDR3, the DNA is TGCGCCAGCAGCTTGTCATTAGGTACGCAGTATTTT.

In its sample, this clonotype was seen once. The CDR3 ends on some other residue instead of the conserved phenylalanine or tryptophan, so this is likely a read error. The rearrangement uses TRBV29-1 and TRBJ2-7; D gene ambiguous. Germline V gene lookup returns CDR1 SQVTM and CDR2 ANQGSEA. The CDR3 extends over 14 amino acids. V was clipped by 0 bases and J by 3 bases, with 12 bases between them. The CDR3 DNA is TGCAGCGTTGAAGATTGCTACTTTTGCTACGAGCAGTACCTC. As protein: CSVEDCYFCYEQYL.

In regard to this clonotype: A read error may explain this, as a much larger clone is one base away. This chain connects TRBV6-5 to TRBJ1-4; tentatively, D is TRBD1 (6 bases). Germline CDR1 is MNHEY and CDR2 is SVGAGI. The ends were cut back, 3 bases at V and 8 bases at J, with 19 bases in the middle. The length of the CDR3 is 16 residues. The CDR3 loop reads CASSYSGTSRREKLFF. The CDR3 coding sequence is TGTGCCAGCAGTTATTCCGGGACAAGCCGGCGGGAAAAACTGTTTTTT.

In nucleotides, the CDR3 is TGTGCCAGCAGGGAGGGGGGCGTAGAGACCCAGTACTTC. It codes for CASREGGVETQYF. V and J are TRBV6-1 and TRBJ2-5; D tentatively fits TRBD1 or TRBD2 (6 bases each). Germline CDR1 and CDR2: MNHNS and SASEGT. V was pared by 6 bases and J by 4 bases, with 12 bases between. The CDR3 is made up of 13 amino acids.

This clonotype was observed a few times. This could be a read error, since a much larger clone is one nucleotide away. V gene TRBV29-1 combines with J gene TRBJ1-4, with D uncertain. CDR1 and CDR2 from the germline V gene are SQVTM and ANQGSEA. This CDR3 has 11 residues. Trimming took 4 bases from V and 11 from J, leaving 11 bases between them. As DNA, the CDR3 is TGCAGCGTTGTATTGCCGGGTAAACTGTTTTTT. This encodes CSVVLPGKLFF.

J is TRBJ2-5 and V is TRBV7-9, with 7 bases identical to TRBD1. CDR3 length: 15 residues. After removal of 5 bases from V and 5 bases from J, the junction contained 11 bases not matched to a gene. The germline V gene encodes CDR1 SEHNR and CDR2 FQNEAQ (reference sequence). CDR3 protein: CASSPLQGFVETQYF. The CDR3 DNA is TGTGCCAGCAGCCCACTACAGGGGTTCGTGGAGACCCAGTACTTC.

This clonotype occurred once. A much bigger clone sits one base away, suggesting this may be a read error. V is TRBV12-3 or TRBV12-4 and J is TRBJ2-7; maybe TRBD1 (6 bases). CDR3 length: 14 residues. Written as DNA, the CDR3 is TGTGCCAGCAGCCTAGACAGGACCTCCAACGAGCAGTACTTC. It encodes CASSLDRTSNEQYF.